This T cell receptor (beta chain) was profiled in a study of regulatory T cells in long-lasting Graves disease. This clonotype was found many times. Its antigen remains unknown. V was clipped by 6 bases and J by 0 bases, with 15 bases between them. The CDR3 length is 16 residues. Germline values: CDR1 MNHNS, CDR2 SASEGT. Stated time point: persistent/refractory GD, antithyroid drugs over 5 years with positive TRAb. Extracted PBMC RNA gave rise to the TCR library. Sequencing libraries for TCR beta were prepared with iRepertoire HTBI primers and Arm-PCR of CDR3 regions. From the multiplex PCR reads, TCRdb called clonotypes with MiXCR, one entry per CDR3 protein. The table has 300,000 to 350,000 distinct CDR3 sequences, less than 20% seen once. Findings of the study overall: Favoring TRBV28, TRBJ1-2 and TRBJ2-5 was a feature seen in persistent disease.

This specimen consisted of peripheral blood mononuclear cells (PBMCs), obtained when the disease was refractory, from a patient treated with antithyroid drugs. The chain has TRBV6-1 and TRBJ1-5, with D maybe TRBD1 (6 bases). The receptor comes from a female donor with Graves disease. The CDR3 protein is CASSPDSIYSNQPQHF. The CDR3 DNA follows: TGTGCCAGCAGCCCGGACAGCATTTATAGCAATCAGCCCCAGCATTTT.